A selection of T cell receptor beta chains follows, all from one sample in a study of CD8 T cells in ankylosing spondylitis. TCRdb recomputed calls from the 5' RACE reads with MiXCR, one row per CDR3 protein. This table has roughly 700,000 distinct CDR3 sequences, 19% appearing once. Sequencing was performed on blood, either unsorted or a sorted T cell fraction (not recorded which). The receptors originated from a male donor with ankylosing spondylitis. Each CDR3 is given with its conserved first and last residue. A D gene is named only where the DNA matches it firmly. Size tells how often a clone was seen (once, few, many) or the class of an expanded clone, and some rows leave it out.

-,TRBV28,TRBJ2-7,-,TGTGCCAGCAGTCCTCCCGAGGCCTACGAGCAGTACTTC,CASSPPEAYEQYF
-,TRBV5-1,TRBJ2-1,-,TGCGCCAGTAACCCAGGGGAATCCTACAATGAGCAGTTCTTC,CASNPGESYNEQFF
TRBD2,TRBV20-1,TRBJ2-7,few,TGCAGTGCCGAGTCTAGCGGCTACTTCTACGAGCAGTACTTC,CSAESSGYFYEQYF
-,TRBV29-1,TRBJ2-1,few,TGCAGCGTTGAAATGTGGCAGGACAATGAGCAGTTCTTC,CSVEMWQDNEQFF
-,TRBV29-1,TRBJ2-3,-,TGCAGCGTTGGAGACTCCGAAGAAGATACGCAGTATTTT,CSVGDSEEDTQYF
-,TRBV11-1,TRBJ2-3,-,TGTGCCAGCAGCTGGGTAGCGTCTAGCACAGATACGCAGTATTTT,CASSWVASSTDTQYF
TRBD2,TRBV5-1,TRBJ2-7,-,TGCGCCAGCAGCCGGGGTTCTAGCGGATCTTCCTACGAGCAGTACTTC,CASSRGSSGSSYEQYF
-,TRBV9,TRBJ2-7,-,TGTGCCAGCAGCGTAGAGGTCACGGGAGAGCAGTACTTC,CASSVEVTGEQYF
-,TRBV20-1,TRBJ2-5,many,TGCAGTGCTAGAGGTACTAGTCTCCAAGAGACCCAGTACTTC,CSARGTSLQETQYF
TRBD1,TRBV5-5,TRBJ2-2,-,TGTGCCAGCAGCTTGGGGACAGGGGTACGAACCGGGGAGCTGTTTTTT,CASSLGTGVRTGELFF
-,TRBV29-1,TRBJ2-5,once,TGCAGCGTTGTCCTGGACAGTGAGTACCAAGAGACCCAGTACTTC,CSVVLDSEYQETQYF
-,TRBV4-2,TRBJ1-5,-,TGTGCCAGCAGCCAAGAAGCAGGGGTCAATCAGCCCCAGCATTTT,CASSQEAGVNQPQHF
TRBD1,TRBV5-1,TRBJ2-7,few,TGCGCCAGCAGCTTGGATGGGACAGGGGCCTACGAGCAGTACTTC,CASSLDGTGAYEQYF
-,TRBV10-3,TRBJ2-7,few,TGTGCCACAACCGGGGGGCCTCAGTACGAGCAGTACTTC,CATTGGPQYEQYF
-,TRBV3-1,TRBJ1-3,-,TGTGCCAGCAGCCAAGATAGCGCAGGTGGAAACACCATATATTTT,CASSQDSAGGNTIYF
-,TRBV7-3,TRBJ2-1,-,TGTGCAACCAACCTAGAGGTAGTTTCCCAGAATGAGCAGTTCTTC,CATNLEVVSQNEQFF
TRBD1,TRBV7-2,TRBJ1-1,-,TGTGCCAGCAGCTTTGGGACAGGGTTTATGGACACTGAAGCTTTCTTT,CASSFGTGFMDTEAFF
TRBD1,TRBV4-2,TRBJ2-2,-,TGTGCCAGCAGCCGGAATGACAGGGAGAACACCGGGGAGCTGTTTTTT,CASSRNDRENTGELFF
-,TRBV27,TRBJ1-6,-,TGTGCCAGCAGTTTAGAGAGGAGTAGCTCACCCCTCCACTTT,CASSLERSSSPLHF
-,TRBV6-1,TRBJ2-1,-,TGTGCCACCATAGTGAAATCTAGCAATGAGCAGTTCTTC,CATIVKSSNEQFF
-,TRBV14,TRBJ2-2,few,TGTGCCAGCAGCCAAGGGACCCCTATCGGGGAGCTGTTTTTT,CASSQGTPIGELFF
-,TRBV6-1,TRBJ1-3,-,TGTGCCAGCAGTCCCCTGGTTGCTGGAAACACCATATATTTT,CASSPLVAGNTIYF